These 18 T cell receptor beta chains share one sample of origin, sequenced in a study of T cells in Graves' hyperthyroidism and ophthalmopathy. Researchers took RNA transcripts and amplified the TCR beta CDR3 regions from them. The TCR CDR3 first-round RT-PCR relied on the HTBI primer set. TCRdb redid the calling of the multiplex PCR reads with MiXCR, one entry per CDR3 protein. Of 300,000 or so distinct CDR3 sequences listed, 15% to 20% are singletons. The sample comprised blood. Every receptor here comes from a woman between 45 and 60 years old with Graves' hyperthyroidism.

The V and J genes are TRBV15 and TRBJ2-2, with D perhaps TRBD2 (6 bases). Trimming pared 1 base from V and 0 bases from J, leaving 9 bases between. Germline V CDR1 and CDR2: LNHNV, YYDKDF (reference sequence). This CDR3 spans 16 amino acids. The CDR3, as DNA: TGTGCCACCAGCAGAGTTGGCGGGACGAACACCGGGGAGCTGTTTTTT. Its protein is CATSRVGGTNTGELFF.

This clonotype was seen repeatedly, ten times or more. This sequence joins TRBV11-2 and TRBJ2-7; unclear D gene. The CDR3 is made up of 11 amino acids. Between the trimmed V and J ends, which lost 5 bases and 7 bases, there was a span of 9 bases. Germline assignment: CDR1 SGHAT and CDR2 FQNNGV. CDR3 in amino acids: CASSPHSEQYF. The CDR3 DNA reads as TGTGCCAGCAGCCCCCACAGTGAGCAGTACTTC.

This clonotype turned up a few times. The chain is built from TRBV10-3 and TRBJ2-7, with D uncertain. Germline lookup yields CDR1 ENHRY and CDR2 SYGVKD. Trimming left V 10 bases short and J 0 bases short, with 19 bases between. There are 15 residues in the CDR3. CDR3 sequence (DNA): TGTGCCACACAAACTCAGGTGACGAGCTCCTACGAGCAGTACTTC. Its translation: CATQTQVTSSYEQYF.

This clonotype was detected a few times. CDR3 sequence (DNA): TGTGCCAGCAGCGCCACAGTGAACTATGGCTACACCTTC. Translation: CASSATVNYGYTF. The chain couples TRBV7-9 to TRBJ1-2, with D unresolved. The CDR3 contains 13 residues. Germline CDR1 and CDR2: SEHNR and FQNEAQ (reference sequence). V dropped 5 bases and J dropped 2 bases, with 9 bases sitting between them.

There are many counts of this clonotype. The genes are TRBV20-1 and TRBJ1-2; D is ambiguous. The germline gives CDR1 DFQATT, CDR2 SNEGSKA (reference sequence). The V end was cut by 6 bases, the J end by 4 bases, with 9 bases between. CDR3 length equals 11 residues. Here the CDR3 DNA reads TGCAGTGCCAGCGACTCCTATGGCTACACCTTC. It yields the protein CSASDSYGYTF.

This rearrangement joins TRBV27 to TRBJ1-1; 8 bases agree with TRBD1. CDR1 is MNHEY and CDR2 is SMNVEV in the germline V gene (reference sequence). V was clipped by 4 bases and J by 10 bases; unmatched bases: 11. CDR3 length: 14 amino acids. In DNA, the CDR3 is TGTGCCAGCAGTTACTCCGGCAGGGGGCGCACAGCTTTCTTT. This codes for CASSYSGRGRTAFF.

V usage is TRBV12-3 or TRBV12-4 and J usage is TRBJ2-7; 7 nucleotides line up with TRBD1. V lost 7 bases, J lost 0 bases, and 9 bases stayed unmatched. The CDR3 has 15 residues. This CDR3 is CASTPRGQLSYEQYF. In DNA form, the CDR3 reads TGTGCCAGCACCCCCAGGGGACAGCTCTCCTACGAGCAGTACTTC.

This clonotype appeared many times. This chain uses TRBV2 with TRBJ2-4; 7 bases fit TRBD2. The CDR3 runs to 15 residues. In germline, CDR1 is SNHLY, CDR2 FYNNEI. V was pared by 2 bases and J by 6 bases, with 7 bases of the junction left unmatched. CDR3 bases: TGTGCCAGCAGTGAACGGCGGGGGAAAGGAAACATTCAGTACTTC. It encodes CASSERRGKGNIQYF.

The gene calls are TRBV4-1 and TRBJ2-7, with TRBD1 matching over 9 bases. The CDR3 totals 16 residues. Germline CDR1 is MGHRA and CDR2 is YSYEKL. V was pared by 0 bases and J by 0 bases, with 3 bases of the junction left unmatched. The CDR3: CASSQDDRGVSYEQYV. Here the CDR3 DNA reads TGCGCCAGCAGCCAAGACGACAGGGGGGTCTCCTACGAGCAGTACGTC.

This clonotype was observed a few times. V and J are TRBV20-1 and TRBJ1-6; 9 nucleotides agree with TRBD1. The germline V gene encodes CDR1 DFQATT and CDR2 SNEGSKA (reference sequence). The junction had 10 bases not matched to a gene; V was cut back by 6 bases and J by 7 bases. The CDR3 covers 15 residues. Here the CDR3 reads CSATQGQGWNSPLHF. The CDR3 coding sequence is TGCAGTGCAACTCAAGGACAGGGGTGGAATTCACCCCTCCACTTT.

The chain has TRBV4-1 and TRBJ2-3; 9 nucleotides align to TRBD1. This CDR3 is built from 16 residues. Germline V gene lookup returns CDR1 MGHRA and CDR2 YSYEKL. The ends lost 4 bases at V and 5 bases at J; junction bases unmatched: 10. The CDR3 sequence is CASSPVGQGGGDTQYF. The CDR3 nucleotides read TGCGCCAGCAGCCCAGTGGGACAGGGTGGGGGAGATACGCAGTATTTT.

The J gene is TRBJ1-2, the V gene TRBV12-3 or TRBV12-4; D is undetermined. The CDR3 sequence is 14 residues long. V was trimmed by 4 bases and J by 4 bases, leaving 13 bases between them. CDR3 region: CASSSREEGYGYTF. The DNA of the CDR3 is TGTGCCAGCAGTTCCCGGGAGGAGGGCTATGGCTACACCTTC.

This clonotype was seen ten or more times. The V and J genes are TRBV11-1 and TRBJ2-7, with D uncertain. Germline CDR1 SGHAT, CDR2 FQDESV (reference sequence). The CDR3 is 15 residues long. V lost 3 bases, J lost 6 bases, and 18 bases lay in between. CDR3 DNA sequence: TGTGCCAGCAGCTTCAGGATCTTCGGCTCGGGCGAGCAGTACTTC. It specifies CASSFRIFGSGEQYF. The whole variable domain, remainder taken from reference TRBV11-1 and TRBJ2-7, is EAEVAQSPRYKITEKSQAVAFWCDPISGHATLYWYRQILGQGPELLVQFQDESVVDDSQLPKDRFSAERLKGVDSTLKIQPAELGDSAMYLCASSFRIFGSGEQYFGPGTRLTVT.

This clonotype was detected many times. The J gene is TRBJ2-7, the V gene TRBV6-6; D is possibly TRBD2 (5 bases). CDR1 and CDR2 from the germline V gene are MNHNY and SVGAGI (reference sequence). The CDR3 is 13 amino acids. Trimming took off 2 bases at V and 2 bases at J, with 7 bases between the two ends. The CDR3: CASSYNGAYEQYF. The DNA for the CDR3 is TGTGCCAGCAGTTACAACGGGGCCTACGAGCAGTACTTC.

The rearrangement links TRBV11-2 to TRBJ2-1; the match to TRBD2 covers 13 bases. With 0 bases clipped from V and 0 bases from J, the junction kept 5 bases outside the gene matches. This CDR3 is built from 19 residues. Germline lookup yields CDR1 SGHAT and CDR2 FQNNGV. The CDR3 DNA is TGTGCCAGCAGCTTAGAAGGGACTAGCGGGGCCCACTCCTACAATGAGCAGTTCTTC. The encoded protein is CASSLEGTSGAHSYNEQFF.

This clonotype was seen at least ten times. The chain is built from TRBV11-2 and TRBJ2-5; D gene unclear. The germline V gene has CDR1 SGHAT and CDR2 FQNNGV. This CDR3 is 13 amino acids long. V lost 1 base and J 6 bases, leaving 9 bases between the germline ends. The CDR3 DNA reads TGTGCCAGCAGCTTAGGCCAGGTGCAGACCCAGTACTTC. Translation gives CASSLGQVQTQYF.

The rearrangement links TRBV6-1 to TRBJ2-2, with D perhaps assigned TRBD1 or TRBD2 (6 bases each). Per the germline V gene, CDR1 is MNHNS and CDR2 is SASEGT. V was pared by 7 bases and J by 3 bases, with 21 bases between. The CDR3 covers 17 residues. This CDR3 is CASTEVGWGADTGELFF. CDR3 sequence (DNA): TGTGCCAGCACCGAAGTGGGCTGGGGGGCGGACACCGGGGAGCTGTTTTTT.

The chain recombines TRBV6-1 with TRBJ2-2, with D perhaps being TRBD1 or TRBD2 (5 bases each). V lost 1 base to trimming and J lost 4 bases, with 16 bases between them. The CDR3 has 17 residues. The germline V gene encodes CDR1 MNHNS and CDR2 SASEGT. The CDR3 DNA sequence: TGTGCCAGCAGTGAAGGTTGGGGCCGGGGATGCACCGGGGAGCTGTTTTTT. Its protein is CASSEGWGRGCTGELFF.